This T cell receptor beta chain is drawn from a study of cytomegalovirus exposure and HLA in healthy donors. Study conclusions and caveats: Later work found that TCR association rates differed between HLA loci; DRB1 had the most and HLA-C the fewest. In an earlier analysis, most TCR beta V segments were productive about 90% or about 30% of the time. CMV serostatus stood as the only immune exposure information on hand.

Vbeta (60) and Jbeta (13) primers were used in the PCR. In the source study's methods: In a later analysis, tens of millions of unique TCR beta chains included roughly 11 million shared by two or more donors. The repertoire was sequenced with immunoSEQ multiplex PCR; TCRdb's copy has only in-frame clones and lacks some. V, J and clone size derive from that table, while D and trimming were established from the DNA sequence. Here the sample table reports approximately 120,000 clones. The V end lost 10 bases, the J end lost 3 bases, and 17 bases lay between the germline ends. CDR3 size: 14 residues. The germline CDR1 and CDR2 sequences are MNHEY and SMNVEV (reference sequence). A remark on this clone: Its antigen remains unidentified.

The material sequenced was PBMCs. V usage is TRBV27 and J usage is TRBJ2-3; weak D call: TRBD1 (5 bases). This TCR was recovered from a man aged 35 to 55 in good health and CMV-seronegative. The CDR3 loop reads CATGLSGWTDTQYF. CDR3 sequence (DNA): TGTGCCACCGGGCTGTCAGGGTGGACAGATACGCAGTATTTT.